This T cell receptor (beta chain) was captured in a study of Ad26.COV2.S vaccination and SARS-CoV-2 variants. On the study more broadly: Within the COV1001 Ad26.COV2.S trial arm, the donor was enrolled. Ad26.COV2.S was injected intramuscularly once or twice, 56 days apart.

Worth noting for this clone: Its antigen is undetermined.

General observations from the study: TCR breadth and depth estimates may have understated total T cell responses.

Repertoires were generated with immunoSEQ multiplex PCR, while TCRdb's copy carries only in-frame clones and drops some. The data show 300,000 to 400,000 clones, with about nine tenths seen just once and about 6.4% held by the top ten. V lost 5 bases, J lost 4 bases, and 11 bases lay in between. This CDR3 is built from 14 residues. The germline V gene has CDR1 MDHEN and CDR2 SYDVKM. Treatment of the sample: approximately 18 received Ad26.COV2.S at low or high dose, single or two shots; 5 received placebo; per-sample allocation not given. Collection of samples fell on day 63 after the first vaccine or placebo injection. Recruitment in Boston yielded a donor of adult age, 18-55 years.

The chain recombines TRBV28 with TRBJ2-2, with TRBD2 as a possible D gene (6 bases). The sample in question was peripheral blood, obtained in a trial of Ad26.COV2.S vaccine versus placebo. This receptor was identified in a person aged 18-65 years who received the Ad26.COV2.S COVID-19 vaccine or a placebo. DNA for the CDR3: TGTGCCAGCAGTGTCGGGGGTATCACCGGGGAGCTGTTTTTT. Protein product: CASSVGGITGELFF.